The 26 T cell receptor beta chains listed next were all sequenced from one sample in a study of blood T cell repertoires in COVID-19. Assay used: immunoSEQ multiplex PCR; TCRdb lists only in-frame clones, some missing. The sample has fewer than 350,000 clones, 81% seen once. Sequenced input: peripheral blood. These receptors all come from a woman aged 55-69 years with active or convalescent COVID-19.

The V and J genes are TRBV4-3 and TRBJ1-5; possibly TRBD1 for D (5 bases). Germline values: CDR1 LGHNA, CDR2 YSLEER. V lost 1 base, J lost 2 bases, and 9 bases lay in between. The CDR3 length is 15 residues. As DNA, the CDR3 is TGCGCCAGCAGCCAAGTAAAACAGGGCAATCAGCCCCAGCATTTT. Its protein is CASSQVKQGNQPQHF.

This clone was counted between two and nine times. Other DNA variants within this sample encode the same CDR3. The chain combines TRBV18 with TRBJ2-6, with D tentatively TRBD2 (7 bases). Trimming left V 5 bases short and J 2 bases short, with 16 bases between. In germline, CDR1 is KGHSH, CDR2 LQKENI. The CDR3 has 17 amino acids. The CDR3 DNA is TGTGCCAGCTCAGAAGCCGGGGGGCGCGCTGGGGCCAACGTCCTGACTTTC. Its protein is CASSEAGGRAGANVLTF.

The table lists this clone with a few counts. The chain uses TRBV6-1 and TRBJ2-2; D unresolved. There are 13 residues in the CDR3. V gave up 2 bases and J gave up 6 bases, with 7 bases separating them. CDR1 MNHNS and CDR2 SASEGT come from the germline V gene. This CDR3 is CASSESFAGELFF. CDR3 bases: TGTGCCAGCAGTGAAAGCTTTGCCGGGGAGCTGTTTTTT.

This clone was detected a few times. The genes are TRBV19 and TRBJ2-2; 12 bases line up with TRBD2. Per germline, CDR1 LNHDA and CDR2 SQIVND (reference sequence). The junction had 5 bases not matched to a gene; V was cut back by 6 bases and J by 6 bases. This CDR3 has 15 amino acids. The DNA of the CDR3 is TGTGCCAGTAGCCAGACTAGCGGGGGAGCCGGGGAGCTGTTTTTT. Translated: CASSQTSGGAGELFF.

The genes are TRBV2 and TRBJ2-2, with TRBD1 identical over 7 bases. Losses at the gene ends were 5 bases for V and 6 bases for J; bases not matched to a gene: 6. CDR1 and CDR2 (germline): SNHLY, FYNNEI. The CDR3 is 14 residues long. This CDR3 reads CASSLTGIAGELFF. The DNA of the CDR3 is TGTGCCAGCAGTTTGACAGGGATTGCCGGGGAGCTGTTTTTT. Full variable domain (missing parts from reference TRBV2 and TRBJ2-2): EPEVTQTPSHQVTQMGQEVILRCVPISNHLYFYWYRQILGQKVEFLVSFYNNEISEKSEIFDDQFSVERPDGSNFTLKIRSTKLEDSAMYFCASSLTGIAGELFFGEGSRLTVL.

This rearrangement joins TRBV5-1 to TRBJ2-3; the match to TRBD2 covers 15 bases. V lost 4 bases to trimming and J lost 7 bases; unmatched junction nucleotides: 10. The CDR3 has 17 amino acids. Germline V gives CDR1 SGHRS, CDR2 YFSETQ. Here the CDR3 reads CASSPWTSGGAGHTQYF. The DNA for the CDR3 is TGCGCCAGCAGCCCATGGACTAGCGGGGGGGCCGGGCATACGCAGTATTTT.

V and J are TRBV28 and TRBJ1-2, with 10 bases that match TRBD1. CDR1 and CDR2 (germline): MDHEN, SYDVKM. Trimming cost V 6 bases and J 8 bases; bases outside gene matches: 12. This CDR3 is 15 amino acids long. The DNA of the CDR3 is TGTGCCAGCAGACAAGGGGACAGGGGTGTGAGGGGCTACACCTTC. Translating gives CASRQGDRGVRGYTF.

The J gene is TRBJ2-3, the V gene TRBV7-3, with D hard to call. CDR3 length: 15 amino acids. Germline lookup yields CDR1 SGHTA and CDR2 FQGTGA. V lost 1 base to trimming and J lost 4 bases, with 12 bases between them. CDR3 in DNA: TGTGCCAGCAGCTTAATGGGTAGCCCCGCAGATACGCAGTATTTT. Protein sequence: CASSLMGSPADTQYF.

This clone has a handful of counts. The sample contains more than one DNA sequence encoding this CDR3. J is TRBJ2-1 and V is TRBV5-1; D is perhaps TRBD2 (6 bases). This CDR3 contains 15 residues. CDR1 and CDR2 from the germline V gene are SGHRS and YFSETQ. Trimming removed 1 base from V and 0 bases from J, with 8 bases in between. The CDR3 nucleotides read TGCGCCAGCAGCTTGTCCGGGAGCTCCTACAATGAGCAGTTCTTC. As protein: CASSLSGSSYNEQFF.

The V and J genes are TRBV5-5 and TRBJ1-4, with 8 nucleotides matching TRBD1. There are 16 residues in the CDR3. Germline trimming cut 4 bases from V and 7 bases from J; bases unmatched to any gene: 12. CDR1 SGHKS and CDR2 YYEKEE come from the germline V gene (reference sequence). The CDR3 reads CASSATGGVYGEKLFF. In DNA form, the CDR3 reads TGTGCCAGCAGCGCAACAGGGGGGGTCTACGGTGAAAAACTGTTTTTT.

Only one count was recorded for this clone. The chain is built from TRBV6-4 and TRBJ1-2; TRBD1 is a possible D gene (5 bases). The germline gives CDR1 MRHNA, CDR2 SNTAGT. CDR3 length equals 13 residues. The V and J ends lost 11 bases and 0 bases respectively, with 13 bases between them. The CDR3 loop reads CAGTGPPNYGYTF. The CDR3 DNA follows: TGTGCCGGTACAGGCCCTCCTAACTATGGCTACACCTTC.

The V gene is TRBV29-1, the J gene TRBJ1-2; 11 bases line up with TRBD1. Trimming cost V 2 bases and J 8 bases; bases outside gene matches: 7. Germline values: CDR1 SQVTM, CDR2 ANQGSEA. The CDR3 totals 14 residues. This chain's CDR3 is CSVERGQGAGGYTF. The CDR3 nucleotides read TGCAGCGTTGAAAGAGGACAGGGGGCGGGAGGCTACACCTTC.

The chain carries TRBV27 and TRBJ1-2; the D is unclear. The CDR3 consists of 12 residues. V was cut by 5 bases and J by 7 bases, with 11 bases left in between. Germline-derived CDR1 and CDR2 are MNHEY and SMNVEV (reference sequence). CDR3: CASSPPAGGYTF. The CDR3 nucleotides are TGTGCCAGCAGTCCACCAGCAGGTGGCTACACCTTC.

The CDR3: CASSPTGGLSEKLFF. The CDR3 nucleotides are TGTGCCAGCAGCCCCACAGGGGGCCTGAGTGAAAAACTGTTTTTT. The chain links TRBV5-8 to TRBJ1-4; 9 positions agree with TRBD1. The CDR3 spans 15 residues. CDR1 and CDR2 (germline): SGHTS, YDEGEE. V shed 4 bases, J shed 7 bases, and the junction held 8 bases outside the gene matches.

The chain has TRBV27 and TRBJ2-1, with 10 bases that match TRBD2. This CDR3 is 17 amino acids long. After removal of 5 bases from V and 4 bases from J, the junction contained 11 bases not matched to a gene. In germline, CDR1 is MNHEY, CDR2 SMNVEV (reference sequence). The CDR3 DNA sequence: TGTGCCAGCAGTCCCTCACTCTTAGCGGGGGGTTACAATGAGCAGTTCTTC. This gives the protein CASSPSLLAGGYNEQFF.

The V gene is TRBV6-5, the J gene TRBJ1-6; no firm D call. V lost 0 bases and J 7 bases, leaving 10 bases between the germline ends. The CDR3 has 15 amino acids. The germline V gene encodes CDR1 MNHEY and CDR2 SVGAGI. The CDR3 region has the DNA TGTGCCAGCAGTTACTCCCGCGGGGTAAATTCACCCCTCCACTTT. Translating gives CASSYSRGVNSPLHF.

J is TRBJ1-6 and V is TRBV3-1 (or the pseudogene TRBV3-2); D perhaps matches TRBD1 (6 bases). Trimming left V 3 bases short and J 14 bases short, with 23 bases between. Looked up from germline, CDR1 is LGHDT and CDR2 is YNNKEL (reference sequence). The CDR3 is 16 amino acids. In DNA, the CDR3 is TGTGCCAGCAGCCAGAGGGGGAGACGGCCCTTAGCAGCCCTCCACTTT. Translating gives CASSQRGRRPLAALHF.

In the case of this clone: Other DNA sequences in the same sample also yield this CDR3. The chain carries TRBV4-1 and TRBJ1-4; D is unclear. Trimming took 0 bases from V and 3 from J, leaving 8 bases between them. The CDR3 is made up of 15 amino acids. Germline-derived CDR1 and CDR2 are MGHRA and YSYEKL. CDR3 coding DNA: TGCGCCAGCAGCCAAGATCGGGGTTCTAATGAAAAACTGTTTTTT. It yields the protein CASSQDRGSNEKLFF.

The chain combines TRBV9 with TRBJ2-7; 14 bases are shared with TRBD2. Trimming cost V 3 bases and J 2 bases; bases outside gene matches: 10. The V gene's germline CDR1 is SGDLS and CDR2 YYNGEE. This CDR3 region has 18 residues. The CDR3 DNA reads TGTGCCAGCAGCGCGGGGACTAGCGGGGGAAGAACCACCTACGAGCAGTACTTC. Its translation is CASSAGTSGGRTTYEQYF.

The rearrangement uses TRBV7-3 and TRBJ1-1, with D hard to call. Trimming stripped 1 base from V and 1 base from J, with 4 bases between. Looked up from germline, CDR1 is SGHTA and CDR2 is FQGTGA. The CDR3 sequence is 13 residues long. The CDR3 DNA sequence: TGTGCCAGCAGCTTAATCGGGAACACTGAAGCTTTCTTT. Translating it yields CASSLIGNTEAFF.

This clone turned up a few times. The rearrangement links TRBV4-2 to TRBJ2-7; 8 bases fit TRBD1. The CDR3 consists of 15 residues. The ends lost 5 bases at V and 2 bases at J; junction bases unmatched: 8. Germline V gene sequence: CDR1 LGHNA, CDR2 YNFKEQ. The CDR3 DNA follows: TGTGCCAGCAGCACACGGACAGGGCGGACCTACGAGCAGTACTTC. Translating it yields CASSTRTGRTYEQYF.

The rearrangement links TRBV23-1 to TRBJ1-1; D may be TRBD1 (5 bases). TRBV23-1 is an ORF, and what it does is uncertain. This CDR3 spans 14 amino acids. The ends were cut back, 6 bases at V and 9 bases at J, with 20 bases in the middle. The CDR3 reads CASSPPSGRAKAFF. Here the CDR3 DNA reads TGCGCCAGCAGCCCCCCCTCTGGCAGGGCTAAAGCTTTCTTT.

The V gene is TRBV6-2 or TRBV6-3, the J gene TRBJ2-5; 8 bases are a match to TRBD1. There are 14 residues in the CDR3. Germline V CDR1 and CDR2: MNHEY, SVGEGT. J lost 4 bases, V lost 3 bases, and 4 bases had no gene match. The CDR3 loop reads CASSYGDRGETQYF. CDR3 nucleotides: TGTGCCAGCAGTTATGGTGACAGGGGAGAGACCCAGTACTTC.

The J gene is TRBJ2-3, the V gene TRBV7-9, with 9 bases fitting TRBD2. The V segment lost 3 bases and the J segment 6 bases; nucleotides outside the gene matches: 4. The CDR3 length is 14 residues. Germline loops: CDR1 SEHNR, CDR2 FQNEAQ (reference sequence). The CDR3 here is CASSFRLAADTQYF. In DNA form, the CDR3 reads TGTGCCAGCAGCTTCCGACTAGCGGCCGATACGCAGTATTTT.

As to this clone: The junction and the germline gene differ at one end; a read error may be behind it. The rearrangement joins TRBV11-2 to TRBJ2-1; 10 bases line up with TRBD2. CDR1 and CDR2 from the germline V gene are SGHAT and FQNNGV. The length of the CDR3 is 14 residues. CDR3 sequence (DNA): TGTGCCGGCAGCTCTCGGACTAGCGGCAATGAGCAGTTCTTC. Translated: CAGSSRTSGNEQFF. The variable domain in full, completed from reference TRBV11-2 and TRBJ2-1, reads EAGVAQSPRYKIIEKRQSVAFWCNPISGHATLYWYQQILGQGPKLLIQFQNNGVVDDSQLPKDRFSAERLKGVDSTLKIQPAKLEDSAVYLCAGSSRTSGNEQFFGPGTRLTVL.

The rearrangement joins TRBV3-1 (or the pseudogene TRBV3-2) to TRBJ1-3; no clear D gene. V lost 0 bases and J lost 0, with 6 bases in between. This CDR3 spans 15 amino acids. The germline CDR1 and CDR2 sequences are LGHDT and YNNKEL (reference sequence). The chain's CDR3 is CASSQDLISGNTIYF. The CDR3 bases are TGTGCCAGCAGCCAAGACCTAATCTCTGGAAACACCATATATTTT.